The TCR beta chain under discussion was sequenced for a study of human T cells and chemical hapten exposure. Study summary: Patch tests of 0.01% DPC on the upper back were read at 6 days. Study observations and caveats: Relative to controls, expanded TCRs formed significantly more large CDR3 similarity clusters.

This clonotype came up many times. Its antigen is undetermined. Documented time point: pre-sensitization, week 0. Treatment here: therapeutic diphenylcyclopropenone sensitization with weekly scalp DPC. This CDR3 comprises 12 residues. V lost 0 bases and J 2 bases, leaving 2 bases between the germline ends. Looked up from germline, CDR1 is LGHDT and CDR2 is YNNKEL (reference sequence). Attachment of unique molecular identifiers to individual cDNA molecules was performed in the library. One entry per CDR3 protein results from TCRdb running MiXCR on the RACE reads. Of approximately 77,000 distinct CDR3 sequences listed, 13% to 15% are singletons.

This chain joins TRBV3-1 and TRBJ2-7; D remains ambiguous. This clonotype originated in a woman in her forties or fifties with alopecia areata. Some clones in this sample may be carry-over from other donors' samples. The specimen was whole blood, collected in connection with sensitization to the hapten diphenylcyclopropenone (DPC). CDR3: CASSQEPYEQYF. The CDR3, as DNA: TGTGCCAGCAGCCAAGAGCCCTACGAGCAGTACTTC.